The rows below give T cell receptor beta chains drawn from one sample of a study of beta chain features in type 1 diabetes. Produced via immunoSEQ multiplex PCR; TCRdb's table is partial and in-frame only. The table shows approximately 120,000 clones, with almost 40% occurring only once. Sequencing input: stem cell memory CD4+ T cells from blood. The receptor set was obtained from a woman in her late teens or twenties in good health. CDR3s include the opening cysteine and the closing phenylalanine or tryptophan. Each record gives: clone size, V gene, D gene, J gene, CDR3 DNA, CDR3 protein. A D gene is named only where the DNA matches it firmly. Rows may omit the clone size; those that give it use once, few, many or a size class.

clone_size: .
v_call: TRBV7-2
d_call: TRBD1
j_call: TRBJ1-2
cdr3_nt: TGTGCCAGCAGCTTGCAGGGGGCTGACTATGGCTACACCTTC
cdr3_aa: CASSLQGADYGYTF

clone_size: few
v_call: TRBV30
d_call: .
j_call: TRBJ1-2
cdr3_nt: TGTGCCTCAACTCCCTGGGGGGTTGGCTACACCTTC
cdr3_aa: CASTPWGVGYTF

clone_size: .
v_call: TRBV2
d_call: TRBD1
j_call: TRBJ1-4
cdr3_nt: TGTGCCAGCAGTGACCCCGGGACAGGGGGCTCGACACTGTTTTTT
cdr3_aa: CASSDPGTGGSTLFF

clone_size: .
v_call: TRBV7-9
d_call: .
j_call: TRBJ1-6
cdr3_nt: TGTGCCAGCAGCTTAGACGACAGTATTAATTCACCCCTCCACTTT
cdr3_aa: CASSLDDSINSPLHF

clone_size: few
v_call: TRBV9
d_call: TRBD1
j_call: TRBJ2-4
cdr3_nt: TGTGCCAGCACACACAGGGGCGACGGAAACATTCAGTACTTC
cdr3_aa: CASTHRGDGNIQYF

clone_size: .
v_call: TRBV7-8
d_call: .
j_call: TRBJ2-5
cdr3_nt: TGTGCCACCGCCCGCGGGCGCTCACAGGAGACCCAGTACTTC
cdr3_aa: CATARGRSQETQYF

clone_size: few
v_call: TRBV25-1
d_call: TRBD1
j_call: TRBJ2-1
cdr3_nt: TGTGCCAGCAGTGAATCTGGGACAGGGGGAAATGAGCAGTTCTTC
cdr3_aa: CASSESGTGGNEQFF

clone_size: few
v_call: TRBV7-9
d_call: TRBD2
j_call: TRBJ2-1
cdr3_nt: TGTGCCAGCATTCTACTAGCGGGAGTAGTGAATGAGCAGTTCTTC
cdr3_aa: CASILLAGVVNEQFF

clone_size: few
v_call: TRBV4-3
d_call: .
j_call: TRBJ1-3
cdr3_nt: TGCGCCAGCAGCCTTGGGGGGAGTCTTGGAAACACCATATATTTT
cdr3_aa: CASSLGGSLGNTIYF

clone_size: few
v_call: TRBV7-2
d_call: TRBD2
j_call: TRBJ2-3
cdr3_nt: TGTGCCAGCAGCGCCAGGAGCGGGACCCTTAGCACAGATACGCAGTATTTT
cdr3_aa: CASSARSGTLSTDTQYF

clone_size: .
v_call: TRBV6-5
d_call: .
j_call: TRBJ2-1
cdr3_nt: TGTGCCAGCAGTTACCCGGCCAGCGCATCCAATGAGCAGTTCTTC
cdr3_aa: CASSYPASASNEQFF

clone_size: once
v_call: TRBV19
d_call: .
j_call: TRBJ1-4
cdr3_nt: TGTGCCAGTGCGGGGAGGGAAAATGAAAAACTGTTTTTT
cdr3_aa: CASAGRENEKLFF

clone_size: .
v_call: TRBV4-2
d_call: TRBD2
j_call: TRBJ2-7
cdr3_nt: TGTGCCAGCAGCCAAGGAGCGGGAGGCGGATACGAGCAGTACTTC
cdr3_aa: CASSQGAGGGYEQYF

clone_size: few
v_call: TRBV10-3
d_call: .
j_call: TRBJ2-1
cdr3_nt: TGTGCCATCAGTGAGTCTAGCGGAGCCTACAATGAGCAGTTCTTC
cdr3_aa: CAISESSGAYNEQFF

clone_size: .
v_call: TRBV7-2
d_call: .
j_call: TRBJ2-3
cdr3_nt: TGTGCCAGCAGCTTACTGCCGGGAGTTGGGACAGATACGCAGTATTTT
cdr3_aa: CASSLLPGVGTDTQYF

clone_size: .
v_call: TRBV27
d_call: .
j_call: TRBJ1-2
cdr3_nt: TGTGCCAGCAGACTACAGGTTGACGGCTATGGCTACACCTTC
cdr3_aa: CASRLQVDGYGYTF

clone_size: once
v_call: TRBV6-1
d_call: .
j_call: TRBJ1-1
cdr3_nt: TGTGCCAGCAGTGAAGCCCGACGGAGCATGAACACTGAAGCTTTCTTT
cdr3_aa: CASSEARRSMNTEAFF

clone_size: .
v_call: TRBV30
d_call: .
j_call: TRBJ1-1
cdr3_nt: TGTGCCTGGAGCTGGGGGGACCGCAACACTGAAGCTTTCTTT
cdr3_aa: CAWSWGDRNTEAFF

clone_size: few
v_call: TRBV9
d_call: TRBD1
j_call: TRBJ2-6
cdr3_nt: TGTGCCAGCAGTGTCAGGGGGCAGGTTGGGGCCAACGTCCTGACTTTC
cdr3_aa: CASSVRGQVGANVLTF

clone_size: .
v_call: TRBV11-2
d_call: TRBD1
j_call: TRBJ2-1
cdr3_nt: TGTGCCAGCAGCTCGGACAGGATCTGGTCCGGGAATGAGCAGTTCTTC
cdr3_aa: CASSSDRIWSGNEQFF

clone_size: few
v_call: TRBV15
d_call: TRBD2
j_call: TRBJ2-1
cdr3_nt: TGTGCCACCAGCAAGCGGAGGCTAGCGGGAGCGGAGTACAATGAGCAGTTCTTC
cdr3_aa: CATSKRRLAGAEYNEQFF

clone_size: few
v_call: TRBV27
d_call: TRBD2
j_call: TRBJ2-5
cdr3_nt: TGTGCCAGCAAGATTTCTGTGACGAGCGGGGCGGAGACCCAGTACTTC
cdr3_aa: CASKISVTSGAETQYF

clone_size: .
v_call: TRBV19
d_call: .
j_call: TRBJ2-5
cdr3_nt: TGTGCCAGTAGTAGCGGGACCCAAGAGACCCAGTACTTC
cdr3_aa: CASSSGTQETQYF

clone_size: few
v_call: TRBV11-2
d_call: .
j_call: TRBJ2-1
cdr3_nt: TGTGCCAGCAGCTCACACCGACAGGTTTCCTACAATGAGCAGTTCTTC
cdr3_aa: CASSSHRQVSYNEQFF

clone_size: .
v_call: TRBV28
d_call: .
j_call: TRBJ1-1
cdr3_nt: TGTGCCAGCAGTTTCCCAGGTCCCATGAACACTGAAGCTTTCTTT
cdr3_aa: CASSFPGPMNTEAFF

clone_size: few
v_call: TRBV4-3
d_call: TRBD1
j_call: TRBJ2-2
cdr3_nt: TGCGCCAGCAGCCAAAACAGGGGCACCGGGGAGCTGTTTTTT
cdr3_aa: CASSQNRGTGELFF

clone_size: .
v_call: TRBV18
d_call: .
j_call: TRBJ2-1
cdr3_nt: TGTGCCAGCTCACCAGGCCAGTATAATGAGCAGTTCTTC
cdr3_aa: CASSPGQYNEQFF